These 18 T cell receptor beta chains were all obtained from the same sample, sequenced in a study of technical replicates of blood from a few donors. The table came from immunoSEQ multiplex PCR; TCRdb's copy has only in-frame clones and leaves some out. The table has over 85,000 clones, about 95% seen once. Sample: T cells isolated from PBMCs. The receptors shown here come from a human donor in good health.

The chain links TRBV25-1 to TRBJ2-5; D is unresolved. The V end lost 1 base, the J end lost 4 bases, and 13 bases lay between the germline ends. Germline V gene sequence: CDR1 MGHDK, CDR2 SYGVNS. The CDR3 consists of 15 residues. The DNA of the CDR3 is TGTGCCAGCAGTGAATTACATAATAGAGGAGAGACCCAGTACTTC. It translates to CASSELHNRGETQYF.

The sample holds one count of this clone. Sequence at one end of the junction differs from germline and may be a read error. This chain connects TRBV5-8 to TRBJ2-1; 9 bases are a match to TRBD1. Germline lookup yields CDR1 SGHTS and CDR2 YDEGEE. The CDR3 runs 12 residues. The CDR3 reads CASSHRTGDKLF. CDR3 coding DNA: TGTGCCAGCAGCCATAGGACAGGGGACAAACTCTTC.

This sequence joins TRBV19 and TRBJ2-7; 8 bases match TRBD2. Trimming removed 5 bases from V and 6 bases from J; junction bases left unmatched: 6. Looked up from germline, CDR1 is LNHDA and CDR2 is SQIVND (reference sequence). The CDR3 consists of 13 residues. CDR3 loop: CASSWTSRGEQYF. The DNA for the CDR3 is TGTGCCAGTAGTTGGACTAGCAGAGGCGAGCAGTACTTC.

Note on this clone: This CDR3 is also generated by other DNA sequences in the sample. The chain combines TRBV11-2 with TRBJ2-7; a possible D gene is TRBD1 (5 bases). Germline-derived CDR1 and CDR2 are SGHAT and FQNNGV. Trimming removed 5 bases at V and 2 bases at J, with 13 bases between. This CDR3 contains 14 residues. CDR3 residues: CASSLGQGAYEQYF. As DNA, the CDR3 is TGTGCCAGCAGCCTAGGGCAGGGTGCCTACGAGCAGTACTTC.

This clone appeared a single time. V is TRBV18 and J is TRBJ2-2; 10 bases are shared with TRBD2. V trimming: 2 bases; J trimming: 6 bases; junction bases outside the gene matches: 6. CDR3 size: 16 residues. Germline loops: CDR1 KGHSH, CDR2 LQKENI. CDR3 loop: CASSPRLAGVPGELFF. In DNA form, the CDR3 reads TGTGCCAGCTCACCAAGGCTAGCGGGAGTTCCCGGGGAGCTGTTTTTT.

V usage is TRBV19 and J usage is TRBJ2-7, with a tentative D call TRBD2 (6 bases). Trimming took 6 bases from V and 3 from J, leaving 15 bases between them. Germline lookup yields CDR1 LNHDA and CDR2 SQIVND (reference sequence). CDR3 size: 14 residues. The DNA for the CDR3 is TGTGCCAGTAGCGCAGCCCGGGAGATCTACGAGCAGTACTTC. Protein: CASSAAREIYEQYF.

This clone has only one observation. The rearrangement links TRBV7-2 to TRBJ1-6; D call uncertain. CDR1 and CDR2 from the germline V gene are SGHTA and FQGNSA. V lost 5 bases, J lost 11 bases, and 13 bases lay in between. The CDR3 loop spans 13 amino acids. The CDR3 nucleotides read TGTGCCAGCAGCCCGGGCGCCGGGGCACCCCTCCACTTT. This codes for CASSPGAGAPLHF.

This clone appeared a few times. This rearrangement joins TRBV9 to TRBJ1-1; D is unresolved. V lost 2 bases, J lost 4 bases, and 12 bases lay in between. This CDR3 region has 14 residues. The germline V gene has CDR1 SGDLS and CDR2 YYNGEE. The CDR3 here is CASSVDREITEAFF. DNA for the CDR3: TGTGCCAGCAGCGTTGACCGGGAAATCACTGAAGCTTTCTTT.

V and J are TRBV19 and TRBJ2-7; 9 bases are a match to TRBD2. The CDR3 covers 13 residues. The germline gives CDR1 LNHDA, CDR2 SQIVND (reference sequence). Losses at the gene ends were 5 bases for V and 4 bases for J; bases not matched to a gene: 3. The CDR3 loop reads CASSQTSGYEQYF. The CDR3 region has the DNA TGTGCCAGTAGTCAAACTAGCGGGTACGAGCAGTACTTC.

The rearrangement uses TRBV2 and TRBJ1-1; 7 bases align to TRBD1. The CDR3 runs 14 residues. Per germline, CDR1 SNHLY and CDR2 FYNNEI. The V and J ends lost 5 bases and 3 bases, in that order; junction bases with no gene match: 6. The CDR3: CASSLQGMDTEAFF. In nucleotides, the CDR3 is TGTGCCAGCAGTTTACAGGGGATGGACACTGAAGCTTTCTTT.

The genes are TRBV4-1 and TRBJ1-2; TRBD1 matches 9 bases. The germline V gene encodes CDR1 MGHRA and CDR2 YSYEKL. This CDR3 is 15 amino acids long. Trimming removed 0 bases from V and 6 bases from J; junction bases left unmatched: 5. As DNA, the CDR3 is TGCGCCAGCAGCCAAGAGGACAGGGGTTTTAATGGCTACACCTTC. This translates into CASSQEDRGFNGYTF.

This clone was observed a single time. V gene TRBV28 combines with J gene TRBJ1-2; possible D gene TRBD1, 6 bases. CDR1 is MDHEN and CDR2 is SYDVKM in the germline V gene. The CDR3 is 14 amino acids. V was trimmed by 2 bases and J by 9 bases, leaving 16 bases between them. The CDR3 region is CASSLNPYRESYTF. In DNA form, the CDR3 reads TGTGCCAGCAGTTTAAACCCTTACAGGGAAAGCTACACCTTC.

The V gene is TRBV4-1, the J gene TRBJ1-1, with D perhaps TRBD1 (5 bases). The germline V gene encodes CDR1 MGHRA and CDR2 YSYEKL. This CDR3 has 16 residues. Between the trimmed V and J ends, which lost 3 bases and 0 bases, there was a span of 14 bases. As DNA, the CDR3 is TGCGCCAGCAGCCAGCCCACACAGGAAATGAACACTGAAGCTTTCTTT. Translating it yields CASSQPTQEMNTEAFF.

The chain recombines TRBV7-8 with TRBJ2-1, with no clear D. Trimming stripped 5 bases from V and 4 bases from J, with 18 bases between. This CDR3 has 16 residues. Germline V gene sequence: CDR1 SGHVS, CDR2 FQNEAQ. The CDR3 spells CASSPLGYGSYNEQFF. DNA for the CDR3: TGTGCCAGCAGCCCGTTAGGCTACGGGTCGTACAATGAGCAGTTCTTC.

The chain carries TRBV4-2 and TRBJ2-7; TRBD2 matches at 14 bases. CDR1 LGHNA and CDR2 YNFKEQ come from the germline V gene. After removal of 8 bases from V and 5 bases from J, the junction contained 5 bases not matched to a gene. This CDR3 comprises 14 residues. CDR3 loop: CASFSGLAGDEQYF. The CDR3 region has the DNA TGTGCCAGCTTCTCGGGACTAGCGGGGGACGAGCAGTACTTC.

The gene calls are TRBV7-7 and TRBJ2-1, with TRBD2 identical over 10 bases. CDR3 length: 14 residues. Germline CDR1 and CDR2: SSHAT and FNYEAQ (reference sequence). CDR3 loop: CASGRSGRENEQFF. CDR3 coding DNA: TGTGCTAGTGGGAGGAGCGGGAGGGAGAATGAGCAGTTCTTC.

The chain is built from TRBV27 and TRBJ2-5; 8 positions agree with TRBD1. In germline, CDR1 is MNHEY, CDR2 SMNVEV (reference sequence). V shed 5 bases and J 5 bases; nucleotides not matched to a gene: 13. The CDR3 extends over 16 amino acids. The CDR3: CASSSTGGTDWETQYF. In DNA form, the CDR3 reads TGTGCCAGCAGTAGCACAGGGGGTACTGACTGGGAGACCCAGTACTTC.

This chain joins TRBV4-2 and TRBJ2-3, with D maybe TRBD2 (5 bases). Germline CDR1 and CDR2: LGHNA and YNFKEQ. CDR3 size: 16 residues. The V end was cut by 1 base, the J end by 4 bases, with 15 bases between. The CDR3 reads CASSQGLAGLADTQYF. For the CDR3, the DNA is TGTGCCAGCAGCCAAGGTCTTGCGGGTTTGGCAGATACGCAGTATTTT.